The next 20 T cell receptor beta chains were all read from a single sample in a study of blood T cell repertoires in COVID-19. Sequenced by immunoSEQ multiplex PCR; TCRdb stores in-frame clones only, minus some. Of under 300,000 clones in the sample, about nine tenths were seen once. The sequencing sample was made of peripheral blood. Every receptor here comes from a man between 45 and 60 years old with acute or convalescent COVID-19.

V is TRBV7-9 and J is TRBJ2-5; 9 bases map to TRBD2. Germline CDR1 SEHNR, CDR2 FQNEAQ (reference sequence). This CDR3 has 15 residues. V dropped 4 bases and J dropped 3; count of bases not matched to a gene: 6. CDR3 region: CASSSRLAEEETQYF. The DNA for the CDR3 is TGTGCCAGCAGCTCCCGACTAGCGGAGGAAGAGACCCAGTACTTC.

The chain couples TRBV14 to TRBJ2-7; 7 bases are a match to TRBD1. Germline V gene data show CDR1 as SGHDN and CDR2 as FVKESK. The CDR3 is 14 residues long. J was trimmed by 1 base and V by 4 bases; bases with no gene match: 4. The CDR3 DNA follows: TGTGCCAGCAGCCCCTACAGGGGATCCTACGAGCAGTACTTC. Its protein product is CASSPYRGSYEQYF.

V gene TRBV10-3 combines with J gene TRBJ2-7; 11 bases align to TRBD2. CDR3 length: 16 amino acids. Germline trimming cut 6 bases from V and 3 bases from J; bases unmatched to any gene: 10. CDR1 and CDR2 from the germline V gene are ENHRY and SYGVKD. CDR3 bases: TGTGCCATCAGCCCCAGGACTAGCGGGCGACTCTACGAGCAGTACTTC. It is translated as CAISPRTSGRLYEQYF.

This clone has a handful of counts. The chain couples TRBV5-6 to TRBJ2-2; perhaps TRBD2 as D (6 bases). The CDR3 spans 17 residues. CDR1 and CDR2 (germline): SGHDT, YYEEEE. Trimming removed 0 bases from V and 2 bases from J, with 14 bases in between. The CDR3, as DNA: TGTGCCAGCAGCTTGGCGGAGGGACTGACAAACACCGGGGAGCTGTTTTTT. This gives the protein CASSLAEGLTNTGELFF.

In nucleotides, the CDR3 is TGTGCCAGCAAAGCGGGGAGCTCCTACGAGCAGTACTTC. This gives the protein CASKAGSSYEQYF. The chain joins TRBV6-5 to TRBJ2-7; 7 positions match TRBD2. The trim removed 7 bases at V and 0 bases at J, leaving 3 bases unmatched. The CDR3 covers 13 residues. Germline CDR1 and CDR2: MNHEY and SVGAGI.

The chain combines TRBV12-3 or TRBV12-4 with TRBJ2-1, with D uncertain. Trimming pared 1 base from V and 12 bases from J, leaving 10 bases between. The CDR3 totals 12 residues. The CDR3 DNA reads TGTGCCAGCAGTTTAGGCGGCATTGGGCAGTTCTTC. The encoded protein is CASSLGGIGQFF.

Concerning this clone itself: The same CDR3 is also encoded by other DNA sequences in this sample. This rearrangement joins TRBV7-9 to TRBJ1-1; tentatively, D is TRBD1 (6 bases). The CDR3 contains 14 residues. V lost 2 bases and J 4 bases, leaving 11 bases between the germline ends. Germline loops: CDR1 SEHNR, CDR2 FQNEAQ (reference sequence). Written as DNA, the CDR3 is TGTGCCAGCAGCTTACAGCAGGGGAGCACTGAAGCTTTCTTT. Amino acid sequence: CASSLQQGSTEAFF.

V and J are TRBV14 and TRBJ1-6, with 11 bases fitting TRBD1. Trimming took 1 base from V and 10 from J; bases not matched to a gene: 0. Germline CDR1 SGHDN, CDR2 FVKESK. The CDR3 has 14 amino acids. Here the CDR3 DNA reads TGTGCCAGCAGCCAAGGGGACAGGGGGTCACCCCTCCACTTT. This gives the protein CASSQGDRGSPLHF.

Concerning this clone: This specimen includes other DNA sequences encoding the same CDR3. This chain connects TRBV29-1 to TRBJ1-1; D call uncertain. This CDR3 contains 12 residues. Trimming removed 6 bases at V and 2 bases at J, with 10 bases between. Per germline, CDR1 SQVTM and CDR2 ANQGSEA. CDR3 nucleotides: TGCAGCGTCGTTAGAGAAAACACTGAAGCTTTCTTT. As protein: CSVVRENTEAFF.

The chain is built from TRBV7-2 and TRBJ2-1; 8 bases agree with TRBD1. V shed 5 bases and J 1 base; nucleotides not matched to a gene: 4. The CDR3 length is 15 residues. Germline assignment: CDR1 SGHTA and CDR2 FQGNSA. The CDR3 protein is CASSAGQGSYNEQFF. In DNA, the CDR3 is TGTGCCAGCAGCGCCGGACAGGGTTCCTACAATGAGCAGTTCTTC.

This clone was observed at least ten times. This chain connects TRBV27 to TRBJ2-1; TRBD1 aligns across 8 bases. The CDR3 contains 15 residues. Germline loops: CDR1 MNHEY, CDR2 SMNVEV (reference sequence). The junction had 11 bases not matched to a gene; V was cut back by 8 bases and J by 5 bases. CDR3 loop: CASLPRGPWDNEQFF. The DNA of the CDR3 is TGTGCCAGCCTCCCCAGGGGGCCCTGGGACAATGAGCAGTTCTTC.

The V and J genes are TRBV5-4 and TRBJ2-2, with D perhaps matching TRBD1 (8 bases). The CDR3 totals 16 residues. V lost 4 bases and J 12 bases, leaving 25 bases between the germline ends. Germline CDR1 is SGHNT and CDR2 is YYREEE (reference sequence). This chain's CDR3 is CASSPPTGGGAFKLFF. CDR3 DNA sequence: TGTGCCAGCAGCCCACCTACAGGGGGGGGAGCTTTCAAGCTGTTTTTT.

This clone was counted a single time. The J gene is TRBJ1-2, the V gene TRBV27; D perhaps matches TRBD1 (5 bases). The CDR3 contains 13 residues. Germline lookup yields CDR1 MNHEY and CDR2 SMNVEV (reference sequence). V gave up 4 bases and J gave up 8 bases, with 14 bases separating them. CDR3 amino acids: CASSYATGVGYTF. In DNA form, the CDR3 reads TGTGCCAGCAGTTACGCGACGGGGGTCGGCTACACCTTC.

The chain uses TRBV6-1 and TRBJ2-1, with TRBD2 as a possible D gene (7 bases). The CDR3 totals 16 residues. Deletions cut 3 bases from V and 8 bases from J, with 20 bases between. CDR1 is MNHNS, CDR2 SASEGT, per germline. CDR3 bases: TGTGCCAGCAGTGATTTGGGGGGGACATCTGTGGATGAGCAGTTCTTC. Translation gives CASSDLGGTSVDEQFF.

As DNA, the CDR3 is TGTGCCAGCAGCTCCCAACCGCCAACTTCTGAGGGCTACTCTGGAAACACCATATATTTT. Translated, it gives CASSSQPPTSEGYSGNTIYF. The chain combines TRBV7-6 with TRBJ1-3; D is unresolved. In germline, CDR1 is SGHVS, CDR2 FNYEAQ. The CDR3 length is 20 residues. V lost 4 bases and J lost 0, with 25 bases in between.

The CDR3 protein is CASSEDRGHGYTF. The CDR3 bases are TGTGCCAGCAGTGAAGACAGGGGGCACGGCTACACCTTC. This chain links TRBV12-3 or TRBV12-4 with TRBJ1-2; 10 bases are a match to TRBD1. V dropped 5 bases and J dropped 8; count of bases not matched to a gene: 5. This CDR3 is 13 amino acids long.

The V gene is TRBV4-1, the J gene TRBJ1-5; TRBD1 aligns across 7 bases. Germline V gene sequence: CDR1 MGHRA, CDR2 YSYEKL. V shed 1 base and J 0 bases; nucleotides not matched to a gene: 3. The CDR3 is 16 residues long. The CDR3 coding sequence is TGCGCCAGCAGCCAAGGGGACAGATATAGCAATCAGCCCCAGCATTTT. Its protein is CASSQGDRYSNQPQHF.

The chain links TRBV18 to TRBJ2-6; unclear D gene. V lost 6 bases and J lost 1, with 10 bases in between. This CDR3 has 15 amino acids. Germline-derived CDR1 and CDR2 are KGHSH and LQKENI. DNA for the CDR3: TGTGCCAGCTCCCGTTCGGGTTCTGGGGCCAACGTCCTGACTTTC. Its translation is CASSRSGSGANVLTF.

V is TRBV10-3 and J is TRBJ2-3, with TRBD1 as a possible D gene (6 bases). From germline, CDR1 is ENHRY and CDR2 SYGVKD. The V end was cut by 7 bases, the J end by 0 bases, with 17 bases between. The CDR3 loop spans 16 amino acids. The CDR3 here is CAINLRGIGSTDTQYF. The CDR3 bases are TGTGCCATCAACTTAAGGGGGATCGGGAGCACAGATACGCAGTATTTT.

This clone was observed a single time. V usage is TRBV4-2 and J usage is TRBJ2-2; 12 bases line up with TRBD2. This CDR3 is 16 amino acids long. Looked up from germline, CDR1 is LGHNA and CDR2 is YNFKEQ. V lost 4 bases and J lost 4; bases outside the gene matches: 4. This CDR3 reads CASSPLAGGITGELFF. CDR3 sequence (DNA): TGTGCCAGCAGCCCTCTAGCGGGGGGGATCACCGGGGAGCTGTTTTTT.